Sequencing of this TCR beta chain was carried out in a study of siplizumab effects on memory and regulatory T cells. Per individual sample, 90,000 to 100,000 TCR templates were assayed. Clones were read by immunoSEQ multiplex PCR, and TCRdb kept only the in-frame ones, dropping some. The repertoire holds some 70,000 clones, with 80% to 90% as singletons. Germline loops: CDR1 MNHEY, CDR2 SMNVEV (reference sequence). The CDR3 spans 14 residues. The junction had 6 bases not matched to a gene; V was cut back by 4 bases and J by 6 bases. The TCR sequence derives from a human donor in good health. This sequence joins TRBV27 and TRBJ2-3, with TRBD1 identical over 8 bases. Sequencing input: Tregs sorted from blood. The CDR3 coding sequence is TGTGCCAGCAGTTCCCCCGACAGGGGCGATACGCAGTATTTT. This codes for CASSSPDRGDTQYF.